This T cell receptor (beta chain) was sequenced in a study of T cells in Graves' hyperthyroidism and ophthalmopathy. Amplification of TCR beta CDR3 regions was performed using RNA transcripts as template. A set of HTBI primers served as the primers for a first-round RT-PCR of the TCR CDR3. Using its own MiXCR run on the multiplex PCR reads, TCRdb lists one record per CDR3 protein. The profile shows almost 500,000 distinct CDR3 sequences, around a fifth of them singletons. Among ophthalmopathy patients, the Clinical Activity Score reached at least 3, the NOSPECS grade reached at least 4, and duration remained under 3 months. The CDR3 is made up of 15 amino acids. V was pared by 5 bases and J by 7 bases, with 17 bases between. This clonotype has at least ten counts.

The clonotype comes from a woman between 70 and 85 years old with Graves' ophthalmopathy. The chain couples TRBV12-3 or TRBV12-4 to TRBJ1-4; a weak D match, TRBD1 (6 bases). The sequenced material came from blood. The CDR3, as DNA: TGTGCCAGCAGTCCTAGGACAGCGTTGACTGAAAAACTGTTTTTT. Amino acids: CASSPRTALTEKLFF.